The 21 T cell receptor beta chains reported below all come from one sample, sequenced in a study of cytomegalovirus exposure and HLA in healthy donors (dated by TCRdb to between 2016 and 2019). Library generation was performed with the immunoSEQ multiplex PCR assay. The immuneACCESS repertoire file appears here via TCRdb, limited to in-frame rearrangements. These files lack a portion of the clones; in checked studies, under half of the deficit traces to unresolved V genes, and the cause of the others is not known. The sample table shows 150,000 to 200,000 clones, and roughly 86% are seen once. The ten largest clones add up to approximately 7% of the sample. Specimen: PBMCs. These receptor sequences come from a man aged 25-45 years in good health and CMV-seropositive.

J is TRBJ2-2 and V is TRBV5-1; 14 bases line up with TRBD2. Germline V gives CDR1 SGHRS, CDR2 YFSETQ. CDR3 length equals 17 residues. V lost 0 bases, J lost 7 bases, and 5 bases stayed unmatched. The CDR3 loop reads CASSLAGLAGDSGELFF. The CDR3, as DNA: TGCGCCAGCAGCTTGGCGGGACTAGCGGGAGACAGCGGGGAGCTGTTTTTT.

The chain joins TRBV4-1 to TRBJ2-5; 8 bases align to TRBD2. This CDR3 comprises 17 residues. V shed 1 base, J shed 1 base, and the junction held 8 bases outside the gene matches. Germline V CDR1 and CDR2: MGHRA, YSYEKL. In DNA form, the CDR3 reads TGCGCCAGCAGCCAAGGAGTTGCGGGGGGATTCCAAGAGACCCAGTACTTC. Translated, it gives CASSQGVAGGFQETQYF.

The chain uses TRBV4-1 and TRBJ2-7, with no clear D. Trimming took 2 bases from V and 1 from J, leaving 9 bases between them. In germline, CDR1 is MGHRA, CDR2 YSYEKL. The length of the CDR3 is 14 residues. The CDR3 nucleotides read TGCGCCAGCAGCCAACGCGGAGATTCCTACGAGCAGTACTTC. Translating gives CASSQRGDSYEQYF.

DNA of the CDR3: TGTGCCAGCAGTACGCACCGCTCCTACGAGCAGTACTTC. Translated, it gives CASSTHRSYEQYF. The chain recombines TRBV5-6 with TRBJ2-7, with D hard to call. The CDR3 is 13 residues long. Germline V gene data show CDR1 as SGHDT and CDR2 as YYEEEE. V lost 5 bases and J lost 0, with 9 bases in between.

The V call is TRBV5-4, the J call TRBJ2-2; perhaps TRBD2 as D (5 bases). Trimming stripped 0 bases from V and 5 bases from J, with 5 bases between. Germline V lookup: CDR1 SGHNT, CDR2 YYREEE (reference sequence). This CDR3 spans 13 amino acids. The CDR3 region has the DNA TGTGCCAGCAGCTTGGGAGGGACCGGGGAGCTGTTTTTT. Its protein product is CASSLGGTGELFF. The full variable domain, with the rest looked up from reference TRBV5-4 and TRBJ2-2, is ETGVTQSPTHLIKTRGQQVTLRCSSQSGHNTVSWYQQALGQGPQFIFQYYREEENGRGNFPPRFSGLQFPNYSSELNVNALELDDSALYLCASSLGGTGELFFGEGSRLTVL.

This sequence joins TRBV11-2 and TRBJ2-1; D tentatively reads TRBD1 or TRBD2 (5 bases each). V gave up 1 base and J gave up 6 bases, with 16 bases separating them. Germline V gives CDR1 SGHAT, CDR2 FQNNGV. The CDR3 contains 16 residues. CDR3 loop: CASSLVPLGTLNEQFF. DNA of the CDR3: TGTGCCAGCAGCTTAGTGCCCCTTGGGACGCTCAATGAGCAGTTCTTC.

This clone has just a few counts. CDR3 DNA: TGTGCCTGGAGTGAAGGGGGCCCTGAAGCTTTCTTT. It codes for CAWSEGGPEAFF. This chain connects TRBV30 to TRBJ1-1; TRBD1 matches at 7 bases. In germline, CDR1 is GTSNPN, CDR2 SVGIG (reference sequence). Unmatched junction bases numbered 2, after V lost 1 base and J lost 6 bases. The CDR3 runs to 12 residues.

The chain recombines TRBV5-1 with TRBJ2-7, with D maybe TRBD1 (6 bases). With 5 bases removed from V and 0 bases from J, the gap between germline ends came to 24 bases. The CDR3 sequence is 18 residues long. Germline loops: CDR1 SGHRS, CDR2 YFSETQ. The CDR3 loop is CASSAIGGLKISSYEQYF. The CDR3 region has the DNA TGCGCCAGCAGTGCGATTGGGGGCCTGAAGATAAGCTCCTACGAGCAGTACTTC. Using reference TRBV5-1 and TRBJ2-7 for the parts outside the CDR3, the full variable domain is KAGVTQTPRYLIKTRGQQVTLSCSPISGHRSVSWYQQTPGQGLQFLFEYFSETQRNKGNFPGRFSGRQFSNSRSEMNVSTLELGDSALYLCASSAIGGLKISSYEQYFGPGTRLTVT.

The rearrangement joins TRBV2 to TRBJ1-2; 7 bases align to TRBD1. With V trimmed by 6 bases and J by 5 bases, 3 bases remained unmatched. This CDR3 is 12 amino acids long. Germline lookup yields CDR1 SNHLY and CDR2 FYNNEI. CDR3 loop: CASSRQGYGYTF. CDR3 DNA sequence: TGTGCCAGCAGCAGACAGGGATATGGCTACACCTTC.

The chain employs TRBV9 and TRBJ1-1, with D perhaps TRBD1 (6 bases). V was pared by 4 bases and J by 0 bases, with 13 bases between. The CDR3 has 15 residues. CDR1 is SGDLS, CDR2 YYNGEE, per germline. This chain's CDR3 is CASSYRDTLNTEAFF. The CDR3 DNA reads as TGTGCCAGCAGCTACCGGGACACTTTGAACACTGAAGCTTTCTTT.

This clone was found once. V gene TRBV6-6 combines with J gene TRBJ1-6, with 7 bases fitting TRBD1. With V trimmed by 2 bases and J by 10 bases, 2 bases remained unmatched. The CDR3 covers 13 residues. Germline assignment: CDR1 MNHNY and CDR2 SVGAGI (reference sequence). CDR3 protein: CASSYAQGSPLHF. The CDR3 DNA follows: TGTGCCAGCAGTTACGCACAGGGGTCACCCCTCCACTTT.

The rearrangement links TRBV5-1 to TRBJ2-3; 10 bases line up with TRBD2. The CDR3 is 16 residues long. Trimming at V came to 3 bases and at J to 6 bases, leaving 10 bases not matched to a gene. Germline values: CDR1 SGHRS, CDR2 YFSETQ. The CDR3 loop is CASSSPLAGVRDTQYF. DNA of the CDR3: TGCGCCAGCAGCTCGCCTCTAGCGGGAGTTAGGGATACGCAGTATTTT.

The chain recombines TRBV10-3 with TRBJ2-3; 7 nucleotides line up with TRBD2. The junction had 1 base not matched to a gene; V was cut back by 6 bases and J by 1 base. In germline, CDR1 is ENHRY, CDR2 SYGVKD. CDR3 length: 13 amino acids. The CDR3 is CAISLAGTDTQYF. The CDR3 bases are TGTGCCATCAGCCTAGCGGGCACAGATACGCAGTATTTT.

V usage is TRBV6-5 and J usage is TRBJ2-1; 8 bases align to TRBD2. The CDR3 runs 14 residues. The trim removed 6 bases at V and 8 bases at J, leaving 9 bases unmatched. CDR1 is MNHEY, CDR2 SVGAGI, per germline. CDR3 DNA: TGTGCCAGCAGAACCGGGACTAGTTTCGATGAGCAGTTCTTC. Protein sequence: CASRTGTSFDEQFF.

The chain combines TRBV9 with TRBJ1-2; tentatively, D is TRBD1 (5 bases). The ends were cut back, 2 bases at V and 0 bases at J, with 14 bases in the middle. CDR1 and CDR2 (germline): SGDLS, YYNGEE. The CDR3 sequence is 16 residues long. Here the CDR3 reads CASSVLDSQANYGYTF. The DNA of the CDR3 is TGTGCCAGCAGCGTCTTAGACAGTCAAGCTAACTATGGCTACACCTTC.

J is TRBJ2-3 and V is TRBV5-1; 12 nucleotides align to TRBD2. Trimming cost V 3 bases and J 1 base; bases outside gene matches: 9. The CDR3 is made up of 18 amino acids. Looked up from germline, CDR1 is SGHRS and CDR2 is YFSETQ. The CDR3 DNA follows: TGCGCCAGCAGCTCGTACGGAAGACTAGCGGGAGGCACAGATACGCAGTATTTT. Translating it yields CASSSYGRLAGGTDTQYF.

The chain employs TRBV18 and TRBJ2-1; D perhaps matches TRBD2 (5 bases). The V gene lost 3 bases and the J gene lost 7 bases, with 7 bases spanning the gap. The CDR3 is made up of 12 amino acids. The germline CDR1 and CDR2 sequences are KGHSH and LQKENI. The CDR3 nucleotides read TGTGCCAGCTCACCCACGGGGAATGAGCAGTTCTTC. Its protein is CASSPTGNEQFF. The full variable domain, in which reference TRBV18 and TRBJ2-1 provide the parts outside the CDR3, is NAGVMQNPRHLVRRRGQEARLRCSPMKGHSHVYWYRQLPEEGLKFMVYLQKENIIDESGMPKERFSAEFPKEGPSILRIQQVVRGDSAAYFCASSPTGNEQFFGPGTRLTVL.

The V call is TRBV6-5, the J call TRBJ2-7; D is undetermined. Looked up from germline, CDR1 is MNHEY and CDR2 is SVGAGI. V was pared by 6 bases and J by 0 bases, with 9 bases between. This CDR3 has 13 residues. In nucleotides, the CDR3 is TGTGCCAGCAGGGAGCGACACTCCTACGAGCAGTACTTC. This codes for CASRERHSYEQYF.

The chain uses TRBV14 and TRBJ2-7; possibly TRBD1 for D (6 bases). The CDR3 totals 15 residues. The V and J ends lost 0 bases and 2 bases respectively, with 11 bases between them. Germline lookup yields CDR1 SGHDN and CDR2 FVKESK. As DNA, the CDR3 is TGTGCCAGCAGCCAAGATTGGGACAAGACCTACGAGCAGTACTTC. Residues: CASSQDWDKTYEQYF.

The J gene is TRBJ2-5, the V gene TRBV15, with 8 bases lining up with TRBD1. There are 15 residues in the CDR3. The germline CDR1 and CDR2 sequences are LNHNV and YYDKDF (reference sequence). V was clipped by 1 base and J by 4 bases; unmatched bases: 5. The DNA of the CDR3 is TGTGCCACCAGCAGAGGGACAGGGATTACAGAGACCCAGTACTTC. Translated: CATSRGTGITETQYF.

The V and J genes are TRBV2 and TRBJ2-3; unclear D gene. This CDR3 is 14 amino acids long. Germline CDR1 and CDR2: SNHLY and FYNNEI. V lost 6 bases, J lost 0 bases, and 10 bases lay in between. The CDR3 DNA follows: TGTGCCAGCAGAAGGGAATTGAGCACAGATACGCAGTATTTT. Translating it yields CASRRELSTDTQYF.